This T cell receptor (beta chain) appears in the sequencing data of a study of blood T cell repertoires in COVID-19. On the study more broadly: Material from acute and convalescent COVID-19 was sourced from the United States, Italy and Spain. The analysed material was cDNA or gDNA that came from T cells, B-cell-depleted T cells, or PBMCs.

CDR3 size: 16 residues. The V gene's germline CDR1 is SGHRS and CDR2 YFSETQ. Germline trimming cut 2 bases from V and 2 bases from J; bases unmatched to any gene: 4. In the original analysis: Estimation of nucleated cell counts was performed using reference gene primer amplification. Generated by immunoSEQ multiplex PCR, the TCRdb table keeps only in-frame clones and is missing some. V, J and clone size were drawn from that table, and D and trimming were deduced from the DNA. The table lists around 200,000 clones, over 70% of them singletons. The sample consisted of peripheral blood. The receptor was derived from a woman in her forties or fifties with acute or convalescent COVID-19. The chain carries TRBV5-1 and TRBJ2-1; 10 bases agree with TRBD2. Here the CDR3 reads CASSFQTSGPYNEQFF. The DNA of the CDR3 is TGCGCCAGCAGCTTCCAGACTAGCGGGCCCTACAATGAGCAGTTCTTC.